Each of the 2 T cell receptor beta chains below was sequenced from the same sample in a study of shared clonotypes between healthy human individuals. TCRdb's table, derived via immunoSEQ multiplex PCR, lists solely in-frame clones and lacks some. The sample yields roughly 680,000 clones, 72% seen once. Sequencing was done on a sample of memory CD4+ T cells sorted from blood. As to subset: CD45RA-negative fraction. These receptors came from a woman aged 25-40 years in good health.

The CDR3 protein is CASMYQGNTEAFF. Here the CDR3 DNA reads TGTGCCAGCATGTATCAGGGGAACACTGAAGCTTTCTTT. V and J are TRBV2 and TRBJ1-1; tentatively, D is TRBD1 (5 bases). Germline V gene sequence: CDR1 SNHLY, CDR2 FYNNEI. The CDR3 is 13 amino acids. V was trimmed by 7 bases and J by 1 base, leaving 10 bases between them. Variable domain in full (rest from reference TRBV2 and TRBJ1-1): EPEVTQTPSHQVTQMGQEVILRCVPISNHLYFYWYRQILGQKVEFLVSFYNNEISEKSEIFDDQFSVERPDGSNFTLKIRSTKLEDSAMYFCASMYQGNTEAFFGQGTRLTVV.

The chain combines TRBV28 with TRBJ2-5; a weak D match, TRBD2 (6 bases). From germline, CDR1 is MDHEN and CDR2 SYDVKM. V lost 7 bases to trimming and J lost 7 bases, with 22 bases between them. The CDR3 length is 15 residues. The DNA for the CDR3 is TGTGCCAGCACTCCTCCCCGCGGGGTAGTACTGACCCAGTACTTC. Its translation: CASTPPRGVVLTQYF. Based on the CDR3 plus reference TRBV28 and TRBJ2-5, the full variable domain is DVKVTQSSRYLVKRTGEKVFLECVQDMDHENMFWYRQDPGLGLRLIYFSYDVKMKEKGDIPEGYSVSREKKERFSLILESASTNQTSMYLCASTPPRGVVLTQYFGPGTRLLVL.